This TCR beta chain was documented in a study of tumor-infiltrating lymphocytes in oesophageal squamous cell carcinoma. Looked up from germline, CDR1 is SGHVS and CDR2 is FNYEAQ. Trimming stripped 5 bases from V and 0 bases from J, with 17 bases between. This CDR3 has 18 amino acids. TCRdb passed the PCR reads through MiXCR, listing each CDR3 protein once. The sample has some 14,000 distinct CDR3 sequences; approximately 50% are singletons. This chain uses TRBV7-6 with TRBJ2-6; no reliable D call. The receptor comes from a male donor with esophageal squamous cell carcinoma. Sequencing was performed on esophageal tumor tissue. The CDR3 region is CASSAQQYYSSGANVLTF. In nucleotides, the CDR3 is TGTGCCAGCAGCGCCCAACAGTACTACTCCTCTGGGGCCAACGTCCTGACTTTC.